These 15 T cell receptor beta chains were sequenced from one sample in a study of regulatory T cells in long-lasting Graves disease. The TCR beta library used iRepertoire HTBI primers with Arm-PCR amplification of CDR3. TCRdb processed the multiplex PCR reads anew with MiXCR; each CDR3 protein has one entry. This sample has 400,000 to 500,000 distinct CDR3 sequences, with approximately 22% found just once. Sample time point: persistent/refractory GD, antithyroid drugs over 5 years with positive TRAb. PBMC-derived RNA was used for the TCR library. The material was peripheral blood mononuclear cells (PBMCs), obtained when the disease was refractory, from a patient treated with antithyroid drugs. These receptors originate from a female donor with Graves disease.

Of note for this clonotype: This may arise from a read error, as a much more abundant clone is one base away. This rearrangement joins TRBV24-1 to TRBJ2-7; D could derive from TRBD1 or TRBD2 (5 bases each). Germline CDR1 reads KGHDR; CDR2 reads SFDVKD. V was shortened by 8 bases and J by 0 bases, with 13 bases between the two germline ends. The CDR3 is 14 residues long. DNA of the CDR3: TGTGCCACCACCCCCGGGGCACCCTCCTACGAGCAGTACTTC. It is translated as CATTPGAPSYEQYF.

This clonotype occurred a few times. The genes are TRBV28 and TRBJ1-6; D not certain. Germline lookup yields CDR1 MDHEN and CDR2 SYDVKM. This CDR3 contains 17 residues. Trimming removed 3 bases at V and 0 bases at J, with 12 bases between. The DNA for the CDR3 is TGTGCCAGCAGTTTCAAGGCCCAGAGCTCCTATAATTCACCCCTCCACTTT. Amino acids: CASSFKAQSSYNSPLHF. The full variable domain, rest sourced from reference TRBV28 and TRBJ1-6, is DVKVTQSSRYLVKRTGEKVFLECVQDMDHENMFWYRQDPGLGLRLIYFSYDVKMKEKGDIPEGYSVSREKKERFSLILESASTNQTSMYLCASSFKAQSSYNSPLHFGNGTRLTVT.

CDR3 region: CSAHDRDALGTEAFF. The CDR3 nucleotides read TGCAGTGCTCACGACAGGGATGCTCTGGGCACTGAAGCTTTCTTT. The chain carries TRBV20-1 and TRBJ1-1, with 7 bases that match TRBD1. Germline lookup yields CDR1 DFQATT and CDR2 SNEGSKA (reference sequence). The CDR3 covers 15 residues. Losses at the gene ends were 5 bases for V and 4 bases for J; bases not matched to a gene: 13.

The chain recombines TRBV29-1 with TRBJ2-7; D is unresolved. This CDR3 region has 13 residues. Germline CDR1 reads SQVTM; CDR2 reads ANQGSEA. Between the trimmed V and J ends, which lost 5 bases and 4 bases, there was a span of 15 bases. The CDR3: CSVMGPTAYEQYF. The CDR3, as DNA: TGCAGCGTTATGGGCCCCACGGCGTACGAGCAGTACTTC.

The V call is TRBV3-1, the J call TRBJ2-1; D unresolved. The CDR3 runs to 15 residues. V shed 4 bases and J shed 4 bases, with 14 bases lying between them. CDR1 LGHDT and CDR2 YNNKEL come from the germline V gene (reference sequence). The DNA of the CDR3 is TGTGCCAGCAGCCTATCGACAATCACTTACAATGAGCAGTTCTTC. Its translation: CASSLSTITYNEQFF.

This clonotype turned up a few times. The chain uses TRBV7-9 and TRBJ2-5, with 15 nucleotides matching TRBD2. After removal of 3 bases from V and 1 base from J, the junction contained 9 bases not matched to a gene. Germline V gene data show CDR1 as SEHNR and CDR2 as FQNEAQ (reference sequence). The CDR3 sequence is 19 residues long. Here the CDR3 DNA reads TGTGCCAGCAGCTTCCTGGGACTAGCGGGGGGCGGCGTCCAAGAGACCCAGTACTTC. Protein product: CASSFLGLAGGGVQETQYF.

This clonotype has at least ten counts. The chain employs TRBV5-5 and TRBJ2-5; tentative D call: TRBD1 (6 bases). The germline V and J ends were trimmed by 3 bases and 5 bases, with 20 bases remaining between them. The CDR3 extends over 16 amino acids. CDR1 and CDR2 from the germline V gene are SGHKS and YYEKEE (reference sequence). The CDR3, as DNA: TGTGCCAGCAGCTCCCTTCCGAGACAGGACTTGGAGACCCAGTACTTC. It encodes CASSSLPRQDLETQYF.

This clonotype was seen repeatedly, ten times or more. This rearrangement joins TRBV6-1 to TRBJ2-2; 12 bases line up with TRBD2. V lost 7 bases and J lost 7; bases outside the gene matches: 4. This CDR3 is built from 14 residues. The germline CDR1 and CDR2 sequences are MNHNS and SASEGT. CDR3 nucleotides: TGTGCCAGCAAACTAGCGGGAGGCGGCGGGGAGCTGTTTTTT. This codes for CASKLAGGGGELFF.

The rearrangement uses TRBV5-6 and TRBJ2-1, with D perhaps matching TRBD1 or TRBD2 (5 bases each). The V gene lost 3 bases and the J gene lost 8 bases, with 21 bases spanning the gap. CDR1 is SGHDT, CDR2 YYEEEE, per germline. The CDR3 covers 16 residues. The CDR3, as DNA: TGTGCCAGCAGCTCCCAGCTGTTGGGGGAGTCGGATGAGCAGTTCTTC. Protein sequence: CASSSQLLGESDEQFF.

Notes on this clonotype: A much larger clone lies one base from this, so it may be a read error. The V and J genes are TRBV29-1 and TRBJ2-5; 8 bases align to TRBD2. This CDR3 has 18 amino acids. Germline CDR1 SQVTM, CDR2 ANQGSEA. Here the CDR3 reads CGVLPTILSGSPSETQYF. CDR3 nucleotides: TGCGGCGTCTTACCTACTATTCTCAGCGGGAGTCCCTCAGAGACCCAGTACTTC.

This clonotype showed up many times. The chain recombines TRBV28 with TRBJ1-3; D is undetermined. Germline values: CDR1 MDHEN, CDR2 SYDVKM. CDR3 length: 14 amino acids. V was trimmed by 3 bases and J by 2 bases, leaving 8 bases between them. The DNA for the CDR3 is TGTGCCAGCAGTTTCCGCGAGGCTGGAAACACCATATATTTT. Protein sequence: CASSFREAGNTIYF. The full variable domain, rest sourced from reference TRBV28 and TRBJ1-3, is DVKVTQSSRYLVKRTGEKVFLECVQDMDHENMFWYRQDPGLGLRLIYFSYDVKMKEKGDIPEGYSVSREKKERFSLILESASTNQTSMYLCASSFREAGNTIYFGEGSWLTVV.

The chain carries TRBV3-1 and TRBJ2-2, with TRBD2 matching 7 bases. Germline loops: CDR1 LGHDT, CDR2 YNNKEL (reference sequence). This CDR3 has 16 residues. The J segment lost 2 bases and the V segment lost 0 bases, leaving 3 bases of the junction unmatched. The CDR3 DNA follows: TGTGCCAGCAGCCAAGAAACTAGCGATAACACCGGGGAGCTGTTTTTT. It yields the protein CASSQETSDNTGELFF.

This chain links TRBV4-1 with TRBJ2-3; TRBD2 agrees at 7 bases. In germline, CDR1 is MGHRA, CDR2 YSYEKL. CDR3 length: 15 residues. V shed 0 bases, J shed 3 bases, and the junction held 3 bases outside the gene matches. The DNA of the CDR3 is TGCGCCAGCAGCCAAGAGCGGGAGTTGACAGATACGCAGTATTTT. The encoded protein is CASSQERELTDTQYF.

This clonotype was counted only a few times. The rearrangement joins TRBV30 to TRBJ2-7; possible D gene TRBD2, 5 bases. V lost 2 bases and J lost 4, with 18 bases in between. The CDR3 is 15 residues long. The germline V gene encodes CDR1 GTSNPN and CDR2 SVGIG (reference sequence). The CDR3 coding sequence is TGTGCCTGGAGTATCGTGAGCGGAGCTCAGTACGAGCAGTACTTC. It translates to CAWSIVSGAQYEQYF. The full variable domain, its missing parts supplied by reference TRBV30 and TRBJ2-7, is SQTIHQWPATLVQPVGSPLSLECTVEGTSNPNLYWYRQAAGRGLQLLFYSVGIGQISSEVPQNLSASRPQDRQFILSSKKLLLSDSGFYLCAWSIVSGAQYEQYFGPGTRLTVT.

The sample holds many counts of this clonotype. The chain joins TRBV28 to TRBJ2-7; D not certain. V lost 5 bases to trimming and J lost 9 bases, with 11 bases between them. The CDR3 is 11 residues long. Germline V gene data show CDR1 as MDHEN and CDR2 as SYDVKM. CDR3 loop: CASSPLRVQYF. DNA for the CDR3: TGTGCCAGCAGTCCCCTCCGGGTGCAGTACTTC. Variable domain in full (rest from reference TRBV28 and TRBJ2-7): DVKVTQSSRYLVKRTGEKVFLECVQDMDHENMFWYRQDPGLGLRLIYFSYDVKMKEKGDIPEGYSVSREKKERFSLILESASTNQTSMYLCASSPLRVQYFGPGTRLTVT.